The 22 T cell receptor beta chains below were found in one sample sequenced in a study of beta chain features in type 1 diabetes. As every portion of the isolated RNA was reverse transcribed, the sequencing read expressed TCRB transcripts. The table came from immunoSEQ multiplex PCR; TCRdb's copy has only in-frame clones and leaves some out. The sample lists 350,000 to 400,000 clones, approximately 16% occurring once. Material for sequencing was naive CD4+ T cells from blood. The receptors were gathered from a woman aged 18-29 years in good health.

This clone was seen only a few times. This chain links TRBV30 with TRBJ1-5, with D possibly TRBD1 on 5 matching bases. This CDR3 has 11 residues. Germline CDR1 GTSNPN, CDR2 SVGIG (reference sequence). The CDR3 protein is CAGGVHQPQHF. In DNA, the CDR3 is TGTGCTGGAGGGGTACATCAGCCCCAGCATTTT.

This clone has a handful of counts. The V and J genes are TRBV30 and TRBJ1-3, with 7 positions matching TRBD1. Germline CDR1 GTSNPN, CDR2 SVGIG (reference sequence). V was pared by 7 bases and J by 2 bases, with 5 bases of the junction left unmatched. The CDR3 has 13 amino acids. CDR3 bases: TGTGCCTCAGGACAGGCCCCTGGAAACACCATATATTTT. Amino acids: CASGQAPGNTIYF.

V is TRBV9 and J is TRBJ2-1; 10 bases match TRBD1. The V and J ends lost 4 bases and 9 bases, in that order; junction bases with no gene match: 7. The CDR3 consists of 14 residues. Germline-derived CDR1 and CDR2 are SGDLS and YYNGEE. The CDR3 loop is CASSRQGAGVEQFF. The CDR3 DNA follows: TGTGCCAGCAGCCGACAGGGGGCTGGGGTTGAGCAGTTCTTC.

The chain links TRBV5-1 to TRBJ2-5; D ambiguous. The V gene lost 0 bases and the J gene lost 1 base, with 4 bases spanning the gap. The CDR3 loop spans 13 amino acids. Germline CDR1 is SGHRS and CDR2 is YFSETQ. The CDR3 region is CASSLARQETQYF. CDR3 bases: TGCGCCAGCAGCTTGGCCCGCCAAGAGACCCAGTACTTC.

This clone was picked up a small number of times. This sequence joins TRBV29-1 and TRBJ2-1; no clear D gene. The CDR3 length is 12 residues. Looked up from germline, CDR1 is SQVTM and CDR2 is ANQGSEA. V was cut by 7 bases and J by 7 bases, with 14 bases left in between. The DNA of the CDR3 is TGCAGCGCGTTCCTCCAGGCGAATGAGCAGTTCTTC. Its translation is CSAFLQANEQFF.

This clone was counted between two and nine times. As DNA, the CDR3 is TGTGCCAGCAGTAGAATAGCGGGAGGTCCATCCGAGCAGTACTTC. It specifies CASSRIAGGPSEQYF. The chain has TRBV27 and TRBJ2-7; 10 positions agree with TRBD2. Per germline, CDR1 MNHEY and CDR2 SMNVEV (reference sequence). The ends lost 5 bases at V and 6 bases at J; junction bases unmatched: 10. The CDR3 runs to 15 residues.

A few counts support this clone. The V and J genes are TRBV29-1 and TRBJ2-3; a weak D match, TRBD2 (5 bases). Germline CDR1 and CDR2: SQVTM and ANQGSEA. Trimming stripped 7 bases from V and 3 bases from J, with 14 bases between. The CDR3 totals 13 residues. CDR3 protein: CSERDSGTDTQYF. DNA of the CDR3: TGCAGCGAACGGGATTCTGGGACAGATACGCAGTATTTT.

The chain uses TRBV27 and TRBJ2-7; 8 bases map to TRBD2. After removal of 8 bases from V and 4 bases from J, the junction contained 10 bases not matched to a gene. Germline V gene lookup returns CDR1 MNHEY and CDR2 SMNVEV (reference sequence). This CDR3 contains 14 residues. The chain's CDR3 is CASRGVAGIYEQYF. CDR3 coding DNA: TGTGCCAGCCGCGGGGTAGCGGGAATTTACGAGCAGTACTTC.

This clone came up a few times. The chain joins TRBV29-1 to TRBJ2-7; D gene uncertain. The CDR3 runs to 10 residues. Deletions cut 4 bases from V and 6 bases from J, with 7 bases between. Germline V gene lookup returns CDR1 SQVTM and CDR2 ANQGSEA. CDR3 sequence: CSVGASEQYF. CDR3 coding DNA: TGCAGCGTTGGGGCCTCCGAGCAGTACTTC.

This CDR3 reads CAILDRNYTF. The DNA for the CDR3 is TGTGCCATCCTCGACAGGAACTACACCTTC. The chain uses TRBV10-3 and TRBJ1-2; D possibly corresponds to TRBD1 (6 bases). Germline values: CDR1 ENHRY, CDR2 SYGVKD. CDR3 length: 10 amino acids. The ends were cut back, 8 bases at V and 10 bases at J, with 11 bases in the middle.

J is TRBJ2-7 and V is TRBV6-5; 13 nucleotides line up with TRBD2. CDR3 length equals 15 residues. With V trimmed by 6 bases and J by 4 bases, 6 bases remained unmatched. Germline CDR1 is MNHEY and CDR2 is SVGAGI. CDR3 region: CASSRTSGRWYEQYF. The CDR3 coding sequence is TGTGCCAGCAGCCGGACTAGCGGGAGATGGTACGAGCAGTACTTC.

This rearrangement joins TRBV30 to TRBJ2-1; a possible D gene is TRBD2 (5 bases). The CDR3 has 13 residues. V was clipped by 0 bases and J by 3 bases, with 6 bases between them. Germline V gene lookup returns CDR1 GTSNPN and CDR2 SVGIG (reference sequence). The CDR3: CAWSVGVYNEQFF. In DNA, the CDR3 is TGTGCCTGGAGTGTCGGGGTCTACAATGAGCAGTTCTTC.

This clone turned up a few times. CDR3 DNA sequence: TGTGCCAGCAGCGTAGTGGGACAGGCCACAGATACGCAGTATTTT. Encoded protein: CASSVVGQATDTQYF. This chain connects TRBV9 to TRBJ2-3; 8 positions match TRBD1. The CDR3 has 15 amino acids. The germline V gene has CDR1 SGDLS and CDR2 YYNGEE. The V segment lost 0 bases and the J segment 2 bases; nucleotides outside the gene matches: 2.

This clone was observed a handful of times. The V call is TRBV28, the J call TRBJ2-5, with TRBD2 identical over 9 bases. Germline-derived CDR1 and CDR2 are MDHEN and SYDVKM. Germline trimming cut 2 bases from V and 5 bases from J; bases unmatched to any gene: 3. The length of the CDR3 is 14 residues. In DNA form, the CDR3 reads TGTGCCAGCAGTTTAGCGGGAGGGTGGGAGACCCAGTACTTC. It specifies CASSLAGGWETQYF. The full variable domain, with the rest looked up from reference TRBV28 and TRBJ2-5, is DVKVTQSSRYLVKRTGEKVFLECVQDMDHENMFWYRQDPGLGLRLIYFSYDVKMKEKGDIPEGYSVSREKKERFSLILESASTNQTSMYLCASSLAGGWETQYFGPGTRLLVL.

V usage is TRBV29-1 and J usage is TRBJ2-7; TRBD1 aligns across 8 bases. Germline-derived CDR1 and CDR2 are SQVTM and ANQGSEA. The V segment lost 7 bases and the J segment 6 bases; nucleotides outside the gene matches: 5. The CDR3 runs 11 residues. The CDR3 sequence is CSARTGSEQYF. The DNA for the CDR3 is TGCAGCGCCCGGACAGGGAGCGAGCAGTACTTC.

This sequence joins TRBV5-1 and TRBJ2-7; the match to TRBD2 covers 13 bases. Germline V gene data show CDR1 as SGHRS and CDR2 as YFSETQ. The trim removed 3 bases at V and 0 bases at J, leaving 6 bases unmatched. This CDR3 contains 17 residues. DNA of the CDR3: TGCGCCAGCAGCTCCGGGACTAGCGGGAAATCCTCCTACGAGCAGTACTTC. Amino acids: CASSSGTSGKSSYEQYF.

This clone was picked up a small number of times. V and J are TRBV29-1 and TRBJ2-5; a weak D match, TRBD1 (5 bases). Trimming removed 2 bases from V and 6 bases from J, with 10 bases in between. Germline lookup yields CDR1 SQVTM and CDR2 ANQGSEA. The CDR3 has 12 amino acids. The CDR3 DNA sequence: TGCAGCGTTGAAAGGGGATGGAAGACCCAGTACTTC. Protein product: CSVERGWKTQYF.

The chain links TRBV7-9 to TRBJ2-7; no clear D gene. Trimming pared 1 base from V and 5 bases from J, leaving 15 bases between. CDR1 and CDR2 (germline): SEHNR, FQNEAQ (reference sequence). The CDR3 loop spans 15 amino acids. In DNA form, the CDR3 reads TGTGCCAGCAGCTTAGTCGTATACCACAACGACGAGCAGTACTTC. Protein product: CASSLVVYHNDEQYF.

This clone was detected a few times. V is TRBV5-4 and J is TRBJ2-3; TRBD2 matches at 9 bases. V was clipped by 0 bases and J by 5 bases; unmatched bases: 7. Per germline, CDR1 SGHNT and CDR2 YYREEE (reference sequence). This CDR3 spans 16 amino acids. CDR3 coding DNA: TGTGCCAGCAGCTTGGGTGGGACTAGCTCGAGAGATACGCAGTATTTT. This translates into CASSLGGTSSRDTQYF.

This chain connects TRBV14 to TRBJ1-2; 7 bases fit TRBD1. The CDR3 runs to 16 residues. Germline trimming cut 2 bases from V and 10 bases from J; bases unmatched to any gene: 16. Germline CDR1 SGHDN, CDR2 FVKESK. The CDR3 loop reads CASSQMGAGGTALYTF. The CDR3 coding sequence is TGTGCCAGCAGCCAAATGGGGGCCGGAGGGACAGCTCTCTACACCTTC.

The gene calls are TRBV29-1 and TRBJ2-3; TRBD2 aligns across 8 bases. The CDR3 is 14 residues long. The germline gives CDR1 SQVTM, CDR2 ANQGSEA. Germline trimming cut 2 bases from V and 5 bases from J; bases unmatched to any gene: 6. CDR3 nucleotide sequence: TGCAGCGTTGAAAGAGCGGGAGTGAAAGATACGCAGTATTTT. It codes for CSVERAGVKDTQYF.

This clone has more than one count but fewer than ten. This chain links TRBV29-1 with TRBJ2-4; 9 bases are a match to TRBD1. The germline CDR1 and CDR2 sequences are SQVTM and ANQGSEA. This CDR3 is built from 13 residues. V lost 4 bases, J lost 7 bases, and 5 bases stayed unmatched. The CDR3 sequence: CSVGRDRVNIQYF. CDR3 DNA sequence: TGCAGCGTTGGCCGGGACAGGGTGAACATTCAGTACTTC.